These T cell receptor beta chains were read from a single sample in a study of T cells of healthy individuals. TCRdb itself ran the 5' RACE reads through MiXCR, one entry per CDR3 protein. The repertoire includes 85,000 to 100,000 distinct CDR3 sequences, 15% to 20% of them detected once, and 6.2% sits in the top ten. Receptor source: a human donor in good health. Both conserved end residues are part of each CDR3. Each record gives: V gene, clone size, D gene, J gene, CDR3 protein, CDR3 DNA. A D gene is named only where the DNA matches it firmly. Rows may omit the clone size; those that give it use once, few, many or a size class.

TRBV7-2	few	-	TRBJ2-7	CASSLGHSSSYEQYF	TGTGCCAGCAGCTTAGGACACTCGAGCTCCTACGAGCAGTACTTC
TRBV20-1	-	TRBD2	TRBJ2-3	CSARLAGGPDTQYF	TGCAGTGCTCGACTAGCGGGGGGTCCAGATACGCAGTATTTT
TRBV5-1	few	-	TRBJ2-3	CASSFFGTDTQYF	TGCGCCAGCAGCTTCTTTGGTACAGATACGCAGTATTTT
TRBV6-5	few	-	TRBJ2-7	CASSYLGEKDEQYF	TGTGCCAGCAGTTACTTGGGAGAGAAGGACGAGCAGTACTTC
TRBV6-4	many	-	TRBJ2-1	CASSDSVEGEQFF	TGTGCCAGCAGTGACTCGGTGGAGGGTGAGCAGTTCTTC
TRBV11-2	many	-	TRBJ1-1	CASSLYQGAEAFF	TGTGCCAGCAGCCTATATCAGGGAGCTGAAGCTTTCTTT
TRBV10-3	few	-	TRBJ1-1	CAISDNGYEAFF	TGTGCCATCAGTGATAACGGTTATGAAGCTTTCTTT
TRBV6-2/TRBV6-3	-	TRBD2	TRBJ2-2	CASNRLAENTGELFF	TGTGCCAGCAACAGACTAGCGGAGAACACCGGGGAGCTGTTTTTT
TRBV29-1	many	TRBD1	TRBJ1-4	CSVPGQGGSNEKLFF	TGCAGCGTACCGGGACAGGGCGGCTCTAATGAAAAACTGTTTTTT
TRBV7-2	-	TRBD2	TRBJ2-3	CASSTPGLKDTQYF	TGTGCCAGCAGCACGCCGGGACTAAAAGATACGCAGTATTTT
TRBV28	-	-	TRBJ2-4	CASSLLLAANIQYF	TGTGCCAGCAGTTTATTGTTAGCCGCAAACATTCAGTACTTC
TRBV2	few	-	TRBJ1-6	CASSEGGYNSPLHF	TGTGCCAGCAGTGAAGGGGGCTACAATTCACCCCTCCACTTT
TRBV20-1	many	-	TRBJ2-3	CSAWRGITDTQYF	TGCAGTGCATGGAGGGGGATCACAGATACGCAGTATTTT
TRBV6-5	-	-	TRBJ2-6	CASSWTVAGANVLTF	TGTGCCAGCAGTTGGACAGTGGCCGGGGCCAACGTCCTGACTTTC
TRBV20-1	-	-	TRBJ2-3	CSARRFVSSSTDTQYF	TGCAGTGCTAGACGCTTTGTAAGCTCTAGCACAGATACGCAGTATTTT
TRBV7-2	few	TRBD2	TRBJ2-3	CASSSDSGGLLDTQYF	TGTGCCAGCAGCTCCGATAGCGGGGGGCTTCTGGATACGCAGTATTTT
TRBV4-1	-	TRBD1	TRBJ1-5	CASSQGMGQHQPQHF	TGCGCCAGCAGCCAAGGCATGGGACAGCATCAGCCCCAGCATTTT
TRBV7-3	-	-	TRBJ2-2	CASSLAPGDTGELFF	TGTGCCAGCAGCTTAGCACCCGGGGACACCGGGGAGCTGTTTTTT